A selection of T cell receptor beta chains follows, all from one sample in a study of cytomegalovirus exposure and HLA in healthy donors. Libraries were prepared by immunoSEQ multiplex PCR; TCRdb keeps only in-frame clonotypes and omits some of them. Of fewer than 200,000 clones in the sample, approximately 78% were seen once. The sample was PBMCs. The source of these receptors is a girl aged 2 to 9 in good health and CMV-seropositive. Each CDR3 is given with its conserved first and last residue. A D gene is named only where the DNA matches it firmly. A row's size may be missing; if present it is once, few, many or a size class.

.,TRBD1,TRBV27,TRBJ2-3,TGTGCCAGCAGTTTCAACAGGGGGCTCCTTACAGATACGCAGTATTTT,CASSFNRGLLTDTQYF
.,TRBD2,TRBV6-6,TRBJ2-1,TGTGCCAGCAGTGACGGGACTAGCGGGTACAATGAGCAGTTCTTC,CASSDGTSGYNEQFF
once,.,TRBV9,TRBJ2-2,TGTGCCAGCAGCGTACGGGCCCCAGGGCGCACCGGGGAGCTGTTTTTT,CASSVRAPGRTGELFF
.,TRBD1,TRBV28,TRBJ2-7,TGTGCCAGCAGTCCGTCGACAGGGGTCTACGAGCAGTACTTC,CASSPSTGVYEQYF
.,.,TRBV18,TRBJ1-5,TGTGCCAGCTCACCACTCGGGGGCAATCAGCCCCAGCATTTT,CASSPLGGNQPQHF
few,.,TRBV4-2,TRBJ2-7,TGTGCCAGCAGCCCAAATGACAGATCCTACGAGCAGTACTTC,CASSPNDRSYEQYF
.,TRBD2,TRBV28,TRBJ2-3,TGTGCCTCGGCGGGAGGGGGCACAGATACGCAGTATTTT,CASAGGGTDTQYF
.,.,TRBV7-9,TRBJ1-1,TGTGCCAGCAGCTCCCCGGGGGTAGAGCGGAACACTGAAGCTTTCTTT,CASSSPGVERNTEAFF
.,.,TRBV5-5,TRBJ2-1,TGTGCCAGCAGCCAGACTTCGAGCTCCTACAATGAGCAGTTCTTC,CASSQTSSSYNEQFF
few,.,TRBV4-1,TRBJ2-2,TGCGCCAGCAGCCAAGCCAGGACTCAACCCGAGCGGACCGGGGAGCTGTTTTTT,CASSQARTQPERTGELFF
.,.,TRBV28,TRBJ1-5,TGTGCCAGCAGCCCCAGGGGCAGAGGTCAGCCCCAGCATTTT,CASSPRGRGQPQHF
.,TRBD2,TRBV2,TRBJ2-7,TGTGCCAGCAGTGACCTAGCGGGAGGCGCGACCTACGAGCAGTACTTC,CASSDLAGGATYEQYF
.,TRBD2,TRBV10-1,TRBJ2-1,TGCGCCAGCAGTGAGACAAAAAGCGGGAAGAAGAGGAATGAGCAGTTCTTC,CASSETKSGKKRNEQFF
.,.,TRBV30,TRBJ2-5,TGTGCCTGGACAGACAAAGAGACCCAGTACTTC,CAWTDKETQYF
.,.,TRBV29-1,TRBJ2-5,TGCAGCGGCAGAAGGCGGGTGTCCCAAGAGACCCAGTACTTC,CSGRRRVSQETQYF
.,.,TRBV6-1,TRBJ2-5,TGTGCCAGCAGTGACAGGGGTTTAGAGGAGACCCAGTACTTC,CASSDRGLEETQYF
.,.,TRBV7-9,TRBJ1-4,TGTGCCAGCAGCTTATCACGGTCTAATGAAAAACTGTTTTTT,CASSLSRSNEKLFF
.,.,TRBV6-6,TRBJ1-4,TGTGCCAGCAGTTACTCGACGCGGGGGGGCGGTGAAAAACTGTTTTTT,CASSYSTRGGGEKLFF
.,.,TRBV13,TRBJ1-3,TGTGCCAGCAGCTTAAGTGGGCTAACCTCTGGAAACACCATATATTTT,CASSLSGLTSGNTIYF
.,.,TRBV27,TRBJ1-5,TGTGCCAGCAGTTTAGGCGGCCCCACGGGCAATCAGCCCCAGCATTTT,CASSLGGPTGNQPQHF
.,TRBD1,TRBV27,TRBJ1-1,TGTGCCAGCTTTTCCTCCGGAAGGGGGCGAAACACTGAAGCTTTCTTT,CASFSSGRGRNTEAFF
.,.,TRBV14,TRBJ2-7,TGTGCCAGCAGCCAAGGACGGCAGGGCCCCTACGAGCAGTACTTC,CASSQGRQGPYEQYF
.,.,TRBV4-2,TRBJ2-3,TGTGCCAGCAGCCAAGTCCTTAGCGACGCAGATACGCAGTATTTT,CASSQVLSDADTQYF
.,TRBD1,TRBV6-5,TRBJ1-2,TGTGCCAGCAGCCGAGTCGGACAGGGGATCTATGGCTACACCTTC,CASSRVGQGIYGYTF
.,TRBD1,TRBV30,TRBJ1-6,TGTGCCTGGAGTCCCCGGACAGGGCGTCGAGGGAATTCACCCCTCCACTTT,CAWSPRTGRRGNSPLHF
.,.,TRBV5-1,TRBJ2-3,TGCGCCAGCAGCCCGGGGACTAGCACAGATACGCAGTATTTT,CASSPGTSTDTQYF
.,.,TRBV19,TRBJ1-5,TGTGCCAGTAGGGGCAGGGGCAACCAGCCCCAGCATTTT,CASRGRGNQPQHF
.,.,TRBV2,TRBJ2-1,TGTGCCAGCAGTGCGTTCCCGCTGGGGCGGGGTAGTGAGCAGTTCTTC,CASSAFPLGRGSEQFF
.,TRBD1,TRBV19,TRBJ2-6,TGTGCCAGTAGACGAGGGACAGGGGGCGCTGGGGCCAACGTCCTGACTTTC,CASRRGTGGAGANVLTF
.,.,TRBV9,TRBJ2-1,TGTGCCAGCAGCCCCTACGGTCTCTACAATGAGCAGTTCTTC,CASSPYGLYNEQFF
.,TRBD1,TRBV2,TRBJ1-1,TGTGCCAGCTACAGGGGCACTGAAGCTTTCTTT,CASYRGTEAFF
.,TRBD1,TRBV30,TRBJ1-2,TGTGCCTGGGATGTAGGGGGCCACTATGGCTACACCTTC,CAWDVGGHYGYTF
once,.,TRBV6-5,TRBJ1-1,TGTGCCAGCAGTGCATACCAGGGTAACACTGAAGCTTTCTTT,CASSAYQGNTEAFF
.,TRBD1,TRBV9,TRBJ2-5,TGTGCCAGCAGCGTAGGACAGGGAGAGACCCAGTACTTC,CASSVGQGETQYF
.,.,TRBV9,TRBJ1-4,TGTGCCAGCCAGGGAGGGGATACCGGCGGAAAACTGTTTTTT,CASQGGDTGGKLFF
.,TRBD2,TRBV4-2,TRBJ2-5,TGTGCCAGCAGCCTACAGCTAGCGGGAGCGGAGACCCAGTACTTC,CASSLQLAGAETQYF
.,TRBD2,TRBV5-4,TRBJ2-7,TGTGCCAGCAGCTTGGGACTAGCGGGCTCCTACGAGCAGTACTTC,CASSLGLAGSYEQYF
.,.,TRBV19,TRBJ2-6,TGTGCCAGTAGTATAAGCCTTGGGGCCTCTGGGGCCAACGTCCTGACTTTC,CASSISLGASGANVLTF
.,.,TRBV28,TRBJ2-7,TGTGCCAGCACCCTACCCCGGGGTGCCTACGAGCAGTACTTC,CASTLPRGAYEQYF